The 20 T cell receptor beta chains below come from one sample, sequenced in a study of CD8 T cells in ankylosing spondylitis (dated 2017 in TCRdb). These receptors' antigens are unknown. Library generation was performed with 5' RACE. Sequenced on an Illumina HiSeq 2500. TCRdb trimmed public reads at Q25 via fastp, called clones via MiXCR and kept in-frame beta chains. Rows are unified per CDR3 protein, each entry keeping the most common DNA and genes. A total of around 430,000 distinct CDR3 sequences appear in this sample, about a sixth of them only once. The ten most abundant clones make up 1% of the sample. Study-level results and caveats: Blood from ankylosing spondylitis patients appeared to be characterized by a TCR beta motif made up of under 10 highly homologous amino acid variants.

What was sequenced was blood, either unsorted or a sorted T cell fraction (not recorded which). The source is a male donor with ankylosing spondylitis.

This clonotype was seen repeatedly, ten times or more. The chain joins TRBV5-1 to TRBJ1-1, with TRBD1 as a possible D gene (6 bases). V was pared by 4 bases and J by 4 bases, with 17 bases between. Per the germline V gene, CDR1 is SGHRS and CDR2 is YFSETQ. This CDR3 spans 15 amino acids. The CDR3 here is CASSPRGGSGTEAFF. CDR3 sequence (DNA): TGCGCCAGCAGCCCCAGAGGGGGATCGGGCACTGAAGCTTTCTTT. The variable domain in full, with the rest retrieved from reference TRBV5-1 and TRBJ1-1, is KAGVTQTPRYLIKTRGQQVTLSCSPISGHRSVSWYQQTPGQGLQFLFEYFSETQRNKGNFPGRFSGRQFSNSRSEMNVSTLELGDSALYLCASSPRGGSGTEAFFGQGTRLTVV.

The gene calls are TRBV29-1 and TRBJ2-1, with D possibly being TRBD2 (5 bases). V lost 1 base and J 12 bases, leaving 10 bases between the germline ends. CDR3 length equals 11 residues. CDR1 is SQVTM, CDR2 ANQGSEA, per germline. CDR3: CSVEVTGGQFF. The DNA for the CDR3 is TGCAGCGTTGAAGTGACCGGAGGGCAGTTCTTC.

This clonotype was counted only a few times. This chain links TRBV15 with TRBJ1-3, with D possibly matching TRBD1 (5 bases). The ends were cut back, 5 bases at V and 0 bases at J, with 8 bases in the middle. The CDR3 totals 14 residues. Germline V lookup: CDR1 LNHNV, CDR2 YYDKDF (reference sequence). This CDR3 reads CATSLQVSGNTIYF. DNA for the CDR3: TGTGCCACCAGCCTACAGGTCTCTGGAAACACCATATATTTT.

V gene TRBV18 combines with J gene TRBJ2-3, with 8 bases that match TRBD2. The V and J ends lost 3 bases and 4 bases, in that order; junction bases with no gene match: 15. The CDR3 loop spans 18 amino acids. Germline V gene data show CDR1 as KGHSH and CDR2 as LQKENI. CDR3 residues: CASSPLQGSGSRSDTQYF. CDR3 sequence (DNA): TGTGCCAGCTCACCGCTCCAGGGGAGCGGGAGTAGGTCAGATACGCAGTATTTT.

This clonotype was counted between two and nine times. The rearrangement links TRBV9 to TRBJ1-1, with D unclear. Germline V gene sequence: CDR1 SGDLS, CDR2 YYNGEE. The CDR3 covers 14 residues. Trimming took off 1 base at V and 6 bases at J, with 13 bases between the two ends. CDR3 DNA: TGTGCCAGCAGCGTAAGTCCCTCAGGCGCTGAAGCTTTCTTT. Residues: CASSVSPSGAEAFF.

This clonotype was counted many times. The gene calls are TRBV7-2 and TRBJ1-5; D not certain. The CDR3 extends over 14 amino acids. In germline, CDR1 is SGHTA, CDR2 FQGNSA. Trimming stripped 1 base from V and 3 bases from J, with 7 bases between. The CDR3 DNA follows: TGTGCCAGCAGCTTAGACGCTTACAATCAGCCCCAGCATTTT. Translated: CASSLDAYNQPQHF.

The sample holds a few counts of this clonotype. This chain uses TRBV7-2 with TRBJ2-7, with D perhaps TRBD1 (6 bases). This CDR3 is 17 amino acids long. CDR1 and CDR2 from the germline V gene are SGHTA and FQGNSA. The V gene lost 0 bases and the J gene lost 1 base, with 16 bases spanning the gap. The CDR3 region is CASSLAGAGSKSYEQYF. The CDR3 DNA sequence: TGTGCCAGCAGCTTAGCGGGGGCAGGGTCGAAATCCTACGAGCAGTACTTC.

The chain carries TRBV30 and TRBJ1-6; TRBD1 matches at 8 bases. The J segment lost 14 bases and the V segment lost 3 bases, leaving 6 bases of the junction unmatched. CDR3 length equals 12 residues. Germline CDR1 reads GTSNPN; CDR2 reads SVGIG (reference sequence). The CDR3 coding sequence is TGTGCCTGGAGGGACAGGGATTGGTCCCTCCACTTT. Encoded protein: CAWRDRDWSLHF.

The chain is built from TRBV4-1 and TRBJ2-3; TRBD2 matches 7 bases. CDR1 is MGHRA, CDR2 YSYEKL, per germline. V was clipped by 1 base and J by 0 bases; unmatched bases: 7. This CDR3 contains 17 residues. CDR3 sequence reads: CASSQVSGRASTDTQYF. The CDR3 DNA reads TGCGCCAGCAGCCAAGTCAGTGGGAGGGCCAGCACAGATACGCAGTATTTT.

There are many counts of this clonotype. V gene TRBV28 combines with J gene TRBJ2-7, with D unresolved. The CDR3 sequence is 17 residues long. V was pared by 3 bases and J by 0 bases, with 18 bases between. CDR1 and CDR2 from the germline V gene are MDHEN and SYDVKM. Written as DNA, the CDR3 is TGTGCCAGCAGTTTCGTCCTCGGAGATTTATACTCCTACGAGCAGTACTTC. This gives the protein CASSFVLGDLYSYEQYF.

This clonotype has a count of ten or more. CDR3 residues: CASTNWATNEKLFF. CDR3 sequence (DNA): TGTGCCAGCACCAATTGGGCAACTAATGAAAAACTGTTTTTT. The chain joins TRBV12-3 or TRBV12-4 to TRBJ1-4; D is uncertain. Trimming shortened V by 7 bases and J by 0 bases, and 9 bases separated the two germline ends. The length of the CDR3 is 14 residues.

The rearrangement links TRBV6-2 or TRBV6-3 to TRBJ2-7, with D uncertain. Germline CDR1 reads MNHEY; CDR2 reads SVGEGT. This CDR3 is built from 12 residues. V lost 1 base and J lost 3, with 4 bases in between. CDR3 amino acids: CASSYWDYEQYF. The CDR3 DNA reads TGTGCCAGCAGTTACTGGGACTACGAGCAGTACTTC.

In its sample, this clonotype was seen a few times. V usage is TRBV29-1 and J usage is TRBJ1-2, with 7 bases identical to TRBD1. The CDR3 has 13 amino acids. From germline, CDR1 is SQVTM and CDR2 ANQGSEA. Losses at the gene ends were 5 bases for V and 1 base for J; bases not matched to a gene: 4. CDR3 in amino acids: CSVPDRNNYGYTF. The CDR3 nucleotides are TGCAGCGTTCCGGACAGGAATAACTATGGCTACACCTTC.

This clonotype has a count of ten or more. The chain recombines TRBV29-1 with TRBJ1-1, with D maybe TRBD1 (5 bases). CDR1 is SQVTM, CDR2 ANQGSEA, per germline. V gave up 6 bases and J gave up 1 base, with 18 bases separating them. The CDR3 runs 15 residues. The CDR3, as DNA: TGCAGCGTAGGGGCCAGAGGAGGTGCGAACACTGAAGCTTTCTTT. It translates to CSVGARGGANTEAFF. Full variable domain (outside the CDR3, taken from reference TRBV29-1 and TRBJ1-1): SAVISQKPSRDICQRGTSLTIQCQVDSQVTMMFWYRQQPGQSLTLIATANQGSEATYESGFVIDKFPISRPNLTFSTLTVSNMSPEDSSIYLCSVGARGGANTEAFFGQGTRLTVV.

This clonotype appeared a few times. This chain uses TRBV10-3 with TRBJ2-7, with 9 bases that match TRBD1. Per germline, CDR1 ENHRY and CDR2 SYGVKD. After removal of 3 bases from V and 3 bases from J, the junction contained 9 bases not matched to a gene. The CDR3 sequence is 16 residues long. DNA of the CDR3: TGTGCCATCAGTGACCCCCGGGACAGGGAAGGCTACGAGCAGTACTTC. Translation: CAISDPRDREGYEQYF.

This clonotype has more than one count but fewer than ten. V is TRBV6-5 and J is TRBJ1-5; D unresolved. V was clipped by 2 bases and J by 0 bases, with 8 bases between them. CDR3 length: 15 amino acids. Germline V gene lookup returns CDR1 MNHEY and CDR2 SVGAGI. CDR3 nucleotide sequence: TGTGCCAGCAGTTACCCAGGCTCTAGCAATCAGCCCCAGCATTTT. Translated: CASSYPGSSNQPQHF.

This sequence joins TRBV7-2 and TRBJ1-6; TRBD1 is a possible D gene (6 bases). CDR3 length equals 14 residues. The V end lost 6 bases, the J end lost 7 bases, and 13 bases lay between the germline ends. CDR1 and CDR2 from the germline V gene are SGHTA and FQGNSA. CDR3 nucleotide sequence: TGTGCCAGCAGAAAAACAGGGCAAAATTCACCCCTCCACTTT. Translating gives CASRKTGQNSPLHF.

The chain combines TRBV7-9 with TRBJ1-2; tentatively, D is TRBD1 (6 bases). This CDR3 is built from 13 residues. The germline V gene has CDR1 SEHNR and CDR2 FQNEAQ (reference sequence). Trimming removed 7 bases at V and 0 bases at J, with 9 bases between. In nucleotides, the CDR3 is TGTGCCAGCAAACAGGGATCTAACTATGGCTACACCTTC. This encodes CASKQGSNYGYTF.

The V and J genes are TRBV6-1 and TRBJ2-2, with D possibly matching TRBD1 (6 bases). The V and J ends lost 6 bases and 5 bases respectively, with 10 bases between them. Germline V lookup: CDR1 MNHNS, CDR2 SASEGT. The CDR3 is 13 residues long. This CDR3 is CASRGTGTGELFF. Here the CDR3 DNA reads TGTGCCAGCAGGGGAACAGGGACCGGGGAGCTGTTTTTT.

This clonotype was observed a few times. The rearrangement links TRBV7-6 to TRBJ1-3, with unresolved D. The V end was cut by 5 bases, the J end by 6 bases, with 17 bases between. The germline CDR1 and CDR2 sequences are SGHVS and FNYEAQ. The CDR3 extends over 15 amino acids. The CDR3 here is CASSPGQIGENTIYF. The CDR3 nucleotides are TGTGCCAGCAGCCCTGGGCAGATCGGAGAAAACACCATATATTTT.